The table lists the clone carrying this T cell receptor (beta chain) with a few counts. The antigen is not known. TCRdb passed the RT-PCR reads through MiXCR, listing each CDR3 protein once. The table has about 580,000 distinct CDR3 sequences, 13% to 15% seen once. This sample is drawn from a study of response to subunit inactivated influenza vaccine. Findings and caveats of the study: Only a handful of new T cells, the authors suggested, are recruited with each seasonal influenza vaccination.

With V trimmed by 1 base and J by 3 bases, 10 bases remained unmatched. The CDR3 is 18 residues long. Germline-derived CDR1 and CDR2 are SGHAT and FQDESV (reference sequence). This receptor was obtained from a man aged 50 to 60 who received an inactivated influenza vaccine. The chain employs TRBV11-1 and TRBJ2-3; 10 positions match TRBD2. Sequenced material: PBMCs from blood, taken 11 to 12 days after vaccination. CDR3 sequence (DNA): TGTGCCAGCAGCTTAGGAGTTCCTAGCGGGAGAATAACAGATACGCAGTATTTT. It encodes CASSLGVPSGRITDTQYF.